The rows below give T cell receptor beta chains drawn from one sample of a study of blood T cells in healthy people across ages. Each CDR3 protein gets one entry after TCRdb re-called the 5' RACE reads with MiXCR. The sample comprises more than 1,000,000 distinct CDR3 sequences, approximately 25% of which are singletons, and less than 0.75% rests with the top ten. These records were also assigned to another study, of T cells of mothers and their children.

The material sequenced was blood. These receptors were collected from a girl aged 2-10 years in good health. The CDR3 runs from the conserved cysteine through the conserved F or W. A D gene is named only where the DNA matches it firmly. Clone size is given for some rows only: seen once, a few or many times, or a class if the clone is expanded.

abundance | j_gene | v_gene | d_gene | CDR3nt | CDR3aa
NA | TRBJ2-1 | TRBV7-3 | TRBD2 | TGTGCCAGCAGCTCCCACCCCTATGGCGGGGGGGGTAATGAGCAGTTCTTC | CASSSHPYGGGGNEQFF
NA | TRBJ2-7 | TRBV28 | NA | TGTGCCAGCACGAAAACAGTTCCCTACGAGCAGTACTTC | CASTKTVPYEQYF
few | TRBJ1-4 | TRBV6-5 | NA | TGTGCCAGCAGCCTACGTGGGGGGGTACGTGAGGAAAAACTGTTTTTT | CASSLRGGVREEKLFF
NA | TRBJ2-3 | TRBV29-1 | NA | TGCAGCGGCAAGGAGGATACGCAGTATTTT | CSGKEDTQYF
NA | TRBJ1-2 | TRBV13 | NA | TGTGCCAGCAGCTTAGATGGGAGTGGCTACACCTTC | CASSLDGSGYTF
NA | TRBJ2-5 | TRBV6-1 | NA | TGTGCCAGCACTACTCTAGTCGGGGAGACCCAGTACTTC | CASTTLVGETQYF
few | TRBJ1-3 | TRBV7-9 | NA | TGTGCCAGCAGCACCGACGGGGCAGGGGACACCATATATTTT | CASSTDGAGDTIYF
NA | TRBJ2-1 | TRBV29-1 | NA | TGCAGCACCCCCCTGACAGATTACAATGAGCAGTTCTTC | CSTPLTDYNEQFF
NA | TRBJ2-1 | TRBV2 | NA | TGTGCCAGCAGTGAAGAGGGCTGGCGCGAGCAGTTCTTC | CASSEEGWREQFF
NA | TRBJ2-5 | TRBV10-3 | TRBD1 | TGTGCCATCAGTGAGTCGACAGGGAGTTTAGGGGAGACCCAGTACTTC | CAISESTGSLGETQYF
NA | TRBJ2-5 | TRBV3-1 | NA | TGTGCCAGCAGCCAATGGACCCGACCGGAGACCCAGTACTTC | CASSQWTRPETQYF
NA | TRBJ1-2 | TRBV28 | NA | TGTGCCAGCAGTCCGCGGGGGGGCTACACCTTC | CASSPRGGYTF
NA | TRBJ2-1 | TRBV6-1 | NA | TGTGCCAGCAGTGAACGTCGACAGCCGGGGGTTGCCTACAATGAGCAGTTCTTC | CASSERRQPGVAYNEQFF
NA | TRBJ2-7 | TRBV7-2 | TRBD1 | TGTGCCAGCAGGGGACAGGGTTCACTCGAGCAGTACTTC | CASRGQGSLEQYF